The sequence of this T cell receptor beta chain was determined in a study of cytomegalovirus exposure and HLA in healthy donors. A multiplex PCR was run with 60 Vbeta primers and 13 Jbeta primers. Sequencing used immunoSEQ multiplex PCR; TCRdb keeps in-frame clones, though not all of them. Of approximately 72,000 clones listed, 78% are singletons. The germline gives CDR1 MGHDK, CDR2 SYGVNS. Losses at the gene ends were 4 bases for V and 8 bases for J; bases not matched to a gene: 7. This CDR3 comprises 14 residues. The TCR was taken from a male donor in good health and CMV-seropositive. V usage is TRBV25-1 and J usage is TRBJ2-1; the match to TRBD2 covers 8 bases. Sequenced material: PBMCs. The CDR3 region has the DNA TGTGCCAGCAGTGCGGGGGGGCCTTTCGATGAGCAGTTCTTC. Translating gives CASSAGGPFDEQFF.